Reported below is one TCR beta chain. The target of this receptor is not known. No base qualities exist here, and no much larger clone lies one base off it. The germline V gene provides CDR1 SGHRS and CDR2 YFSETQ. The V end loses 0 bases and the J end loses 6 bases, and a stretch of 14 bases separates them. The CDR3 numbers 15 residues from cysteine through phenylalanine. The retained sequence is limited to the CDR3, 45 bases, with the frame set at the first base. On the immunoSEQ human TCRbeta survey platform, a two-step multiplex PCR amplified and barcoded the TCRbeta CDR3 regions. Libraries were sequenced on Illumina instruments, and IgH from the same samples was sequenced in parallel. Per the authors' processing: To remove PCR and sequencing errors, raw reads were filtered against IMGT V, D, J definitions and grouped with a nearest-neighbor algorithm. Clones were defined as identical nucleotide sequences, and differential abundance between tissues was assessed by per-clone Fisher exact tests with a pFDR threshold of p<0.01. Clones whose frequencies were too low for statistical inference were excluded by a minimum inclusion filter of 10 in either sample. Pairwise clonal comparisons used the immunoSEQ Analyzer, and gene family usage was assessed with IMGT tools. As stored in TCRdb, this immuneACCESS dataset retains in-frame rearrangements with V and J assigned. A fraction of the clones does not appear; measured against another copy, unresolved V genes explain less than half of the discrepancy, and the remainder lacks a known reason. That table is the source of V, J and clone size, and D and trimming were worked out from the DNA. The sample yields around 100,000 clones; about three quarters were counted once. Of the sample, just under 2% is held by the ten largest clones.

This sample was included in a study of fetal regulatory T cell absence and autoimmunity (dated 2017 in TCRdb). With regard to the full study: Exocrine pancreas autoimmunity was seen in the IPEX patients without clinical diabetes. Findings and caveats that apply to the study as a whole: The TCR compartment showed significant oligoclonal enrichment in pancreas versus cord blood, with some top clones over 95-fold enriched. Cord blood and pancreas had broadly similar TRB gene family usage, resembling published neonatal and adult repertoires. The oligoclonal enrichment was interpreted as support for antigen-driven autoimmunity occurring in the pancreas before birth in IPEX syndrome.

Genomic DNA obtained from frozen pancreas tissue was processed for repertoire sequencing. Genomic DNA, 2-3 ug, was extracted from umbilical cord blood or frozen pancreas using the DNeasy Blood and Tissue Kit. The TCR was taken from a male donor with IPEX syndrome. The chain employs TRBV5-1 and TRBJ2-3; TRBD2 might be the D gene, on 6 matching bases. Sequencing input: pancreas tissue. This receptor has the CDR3 CASSLVVGGRDTQYF. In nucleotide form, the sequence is TGCGCCAGCAGCTTGGTCGTGGGAGGAAGGGATACGCAGTATTTT.